These T cell receptor beta chains were read from a single sample in a study of blood T cells in healthy people across ages. TCRdb recomputed calls from the 5' RACE reads with MiXCR, one row per CDR3 protein. The sample holds around 800,000 distinct CDR3 sequences; under 80% are singletons and the top ten take 28%. Material: blood. All receptors derive from a man between 25 and 39 years old in good health. CDR3s include the opening cysteine and the closing phenylalanine or tryptophan. Fields, in order: clone size, J gene, V gene, D gene, CDR3 protein, CDR3 DNA. D genes are given only for firm matches. Size is omitted from some rows. Given values are once, few, many or a class for expanded clones.

>-|TRBJ2-7|TRBV21-1|-
CASGTSGYSYEQYF
TGTGCCAGCGGCACCTCAGGGTACAGCTACGAGCAGTACTTC
>-|TRBJ2-1|TRBV7-2|-
CASSSGPSVLVQFF
TGTGCCAGCAGCTCAGGCCCCTCAGTTCTGGTGCAGTTCTTC
>-|TRBJ1-6|TRBV6-2/TRBV6-3|-
CASSYQGNNSPLHF
TGTGCCAGCAGTTACCAGGGAAATAATTCACCCCTCCACTTT
>-|TRBJ1-4|TRBV7-2|-
CASSSQRGANEKLFF
TGTGCCAGCAGCTCTCAAAGAGGGGCTAATGAAAAACTGTTTTTT
>-|TRBJ2-7|TRBV10-3|TRBD2
CAISLGQGLINEQYF
TGTGCCATCAGTCTTGGTCAGGGACTAATAAACGAGCAGTACTTC
>-|TRBJ2-4|TRBV5-1|-
CASSPLDSLAKNIQYF
TGCGCCAGCAGCCCATTGGACAGCCTAGCCAAAAACATTCAGTACTTC
>once|TRBJ1-4|TRBV10-3|-
CAISGDPDGEKLFF
TGTGCCATCAGTGGGGACCCGGACGGGGAAAAACTGTTTTTT
>-|TRBJ2-7|TRBV13|TRBD2
CASSLGVAGASYEQYF
TGTGCCAGCAGCTTAGGGGTAGCGGGGGCCTCCTACGAGCAGTACTTC
>once|TRBJ2-2|TRBV2|-
CASKGKTNTGELFF
TGTGCCAGCAAAGGCAAAACGAACACCGGGGAGCTGTTTTTT
>few|TRBJ1-2|TRBV6-2/TRBV6-3|-
CASSHEGHGAGAGYTF
TGTGCCAGCAGTCACGAGGGACACGGGGCTGGAGCTGGCTACACCTTC
>-|TRBJ1-5|TRBV4-2|-
CASSQEVGMNANQPQHF
TGTGCCAGCAGCCAAGAAGTAGGGATGAATGCCAATCAGCCCCAGCATTTT
>-|TRBJ2-3|TRBV13|TRBD2
CASSLALAGDGGTDTQYF
TGTGCCAGCAGCTTAGCGCTAGCGGGGGATGGAGGCACAGATACGCAGTATTTT
>-|TRBJ1-2|TRBV28|TRBD1
CASSPLRTGVDGYTF
TGTGCCAGCAGTCCTCTTCGGACAGGGGTCGATGGCTACACCTTC
>few|TRBJ2-1|TRBV3-1|TRBD1
CASSQTGGYSFF
TGTGCCAGCAGCCAGACAGGGGGCTACTCGTTCTTC
>-|TRBJ1-4|TRBV29-1|-
CSVGDSVNEKLFF
TGCAGCGTTGGAGACAGCGTGAATGAAAAACTGTTTTTT
>-|TRBJ2-1|TRBV15|-
CATGGQGKGSSYNEQFF
TGTGCCACCGGAGGCCAGGGGAAGGGAAGCTCCTACAATGAGCAGTTCTTC
>-|TRBJ2-1|TRBV7-3|TRBD2
CASSSGLAGAYGFF
TGTGCCAGCAGCTCGGGACTAGCGGGAGCTTATGGGTTCTTC
>-|TRBJ2-5|TRBV9|-
CASSVASRPQETQYF
TGTGCCAGCAGCGTAGCGTCCAGGCCTCAAGAGACCCAGTACTTC
>few|TRBJ2-1|TRBV7-2|TRBD2
CASSTFERGEQFF
TGTGCCAGCAGCACCTTTGAGCGGGGGGAGCAGTTCTTC
>-|TRBJ2-2|TRBV29-1|TRBD2
CSVFWGGTTGELFF
TGCAGCGTCTTCTGGGGGGGGACCACCGGGGAGCTGTTTTTT
>-|TRBJ2-7|TRBV4-3|TRBD1
CASSLMTGTGYEQYF
TGCGCCAGCAGCCTTATGACCGGGACAGGCTACGAGCAGTACTTC
>-|TRBJ2-3|TRBV6-2/TRBV6-3|-
CASSYQLGLVDTQYF
TGTGCCAGCAGCTACCAACTGGGTCTCGTGGATACGCAGTATTTT
>-|TRBJ2-3|TRBV4-1|-
CASSRLGTPSRTDTQYF
TGCGCCAGCAGCCGTCTCGGGACACCTAGCAGAACAGATACGCAGTATTTT
>few|TRBJ2-5|TRBV28|-
CASSYIGETQYF
TGTGCCAGCAGTTACATAGGGGAGACCCAGTACTTC
>few|TRBJ1-5|TRBV20-1|-
CSARDTGHQPQHF
TGCAGTGCTAGAGACACAGGGCACCAGCCCCAGCATTTT
>-|TRBJ2-3|TRBV10-3|-
CAISESGPQADTQYF
TGTGCCATCAGTGAGTCGGGTCCCCAAGCCGATACGCAGTATTTT
>-|TRBJ1-1|TRBV12-5|TRBD1
CASGLWTGGAEAFF
TGTGCTAGTGGCTTGTGGACAGGGGGTGCTGAAGCTTTCTTT
>-|TRBJ2-3|TRBV6-2/TRBV6-3|-
CASKALLDTQYF
TGTGCCAGCAAGGCCCTCTTGGATACGCAGTATTTT
>-|TRBJ2-1|TRBV11-1|-
CASSLDGPDNEQFF
TGTGCCAGCAGCTTGGATGGACCCGACAATGAGCAGTTCTTC
>-|TRBJ1-2|TRBV20-1|-
CSARVETNYGYTF
TGCAGTGCTAGAGTGGAGACTAACTATGGCTACACCTTC
>-|TRBJ1-4|TRBV28|-
CASGPGWGDEKLFF
TGTGCCAGCGGTCCAGGTTGGGGGGATGAAAAACTGTTTTTT
>few|TRBJ2-1|TRBV7-9|-
CASTYISSYNEQFF
TGTGCCAGCACTTACATAAGCTCCTACAATGAGCAGTTCTTC
>-|TRBJ1-2|TRBV29-1|-
CSVETGAGYGYTF
TGCAGCGTTGAAACGGGGGCCGGCTATGGCTACACCTTC
>few|TRBJ2-6|TRBV20-1|-
CSAQPGANVLTF
TGCAGTGCGCAGCCTGGGGCCAACGTCCTGACTTTC
>-|TRBJ2-7|TRBV7-9|TRBD1
CASSIRTGTFSYNEQYF
TGTGCCAGCAGCATTAGGACAGGGACCTTCTCCTACAATGAGCAGTACTTC
>-|TRBJ1-6|TRBV13|-
CASSLDGVLSNSPLHF
TGTGCCAGCAGCTTAGATGGGGTATTGAGTAATTCACCCCTCCACTTT
>-|TRBJ1-2|TRBV12-3/TRBV12-4|-
CASSPRENYGYTF
TGTGCCAGCAGCCCCCGGGAGAATTATGGCTACACCTTC
>few|TRBJ2-1|TRBV7-2|-
CASSPPVGSSNEQFF
TGTGCCAGCAGCCCCCCGGTGGGGTCGTCAAATGAGCAGTTCTTC
>-|TRBJ2-4|TRBV27|-
CASSLGGTREQYF
TGTGCCAGCAGTTTGGGTGGCACTCGTGAGCAGTACTTC
>few|TRBJ2-3|TRBV6-2/TRBV6-3|TRBD2
CASSPGTSGGEHTDTQYF
TGTGCCAGCAGCCCCGGGACTAGCGGGGGGGAGCACACAGATACGCAGTATTTT
>few|TRBJ2-1|TRBV5-1|-
CASRWAGNEQFF
TGCGCCAGCAGGTGGGCCGGGAATGAGCAGTTCTTC
>few|TRBJ1-2|TRBV3-1|TRBD1
CASSKQGRNYGYTF
TGTGCCAGCAGTAAACAGGGGCGGAACTATGGCTACACCTTC